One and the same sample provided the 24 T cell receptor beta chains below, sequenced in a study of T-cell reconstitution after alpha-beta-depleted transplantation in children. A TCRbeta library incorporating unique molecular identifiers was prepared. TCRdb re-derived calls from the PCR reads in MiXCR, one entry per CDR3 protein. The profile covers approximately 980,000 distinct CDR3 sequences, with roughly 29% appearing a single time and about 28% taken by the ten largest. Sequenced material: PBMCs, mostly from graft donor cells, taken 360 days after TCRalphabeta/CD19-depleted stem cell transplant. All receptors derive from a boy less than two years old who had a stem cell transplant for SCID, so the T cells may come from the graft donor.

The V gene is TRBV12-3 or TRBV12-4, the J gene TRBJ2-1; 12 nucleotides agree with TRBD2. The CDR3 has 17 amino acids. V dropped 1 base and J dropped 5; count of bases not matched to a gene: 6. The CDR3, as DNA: TGTGCCAGCAGTTTAGAGAGACTAGCGGGGGCCCACAATGAGCAGTTCTTC. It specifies CASSLERLAGAHNEQFF.

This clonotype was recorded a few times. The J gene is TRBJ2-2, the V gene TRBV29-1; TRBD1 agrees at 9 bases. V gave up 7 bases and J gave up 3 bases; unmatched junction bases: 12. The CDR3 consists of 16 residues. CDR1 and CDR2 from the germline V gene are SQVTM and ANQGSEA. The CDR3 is CSAKGNRGRDTGELFF. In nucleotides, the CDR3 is TGCAGCGCAAAGGGAAACAGGGGGCGCGACACCGGGGAGCTGTTTTTT.

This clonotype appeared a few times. CDR3 region: CASSSAQGPNTEAFF. In DNA form, the CDR3 reads TGCGCCAGCAGCTCGGCTCAAGGTCCGAACACTGAAGCTTTCTTT. The gene calls are TRBV5-1 and TRBJ1-1, with D unresolved. The CDR3 is 15 residues long. CDR1 is SGHRS and CDR2 is YFSETQ in the germline V gene. V was pared by 3 bases and J by 1 base, with 13 bases between. Using reference TRBV5-1 and TRBJ1-1 for the parts outside the CDR3, the full variable domain is KAGVTQTPRYLIKTRGQQVTLSCSPISGHRSVSWYQQTPGQGLQFLFEYFSETQRNKGNFPGRFSGRQFSNSRSEMNVSTLELGDSALYLCASSSAQGPNTEAFFGQGTRLTVV.

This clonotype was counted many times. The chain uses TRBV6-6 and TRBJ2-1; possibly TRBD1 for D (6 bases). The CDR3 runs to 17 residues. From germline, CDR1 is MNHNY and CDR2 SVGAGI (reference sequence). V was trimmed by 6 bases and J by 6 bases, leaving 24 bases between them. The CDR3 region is CASSSPPTGPWVNEQFF. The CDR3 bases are TGTGCCAGCAGCTCCCCTCCCACAGGGCCTTGGGTCAATGAGCAGTTCTTC.

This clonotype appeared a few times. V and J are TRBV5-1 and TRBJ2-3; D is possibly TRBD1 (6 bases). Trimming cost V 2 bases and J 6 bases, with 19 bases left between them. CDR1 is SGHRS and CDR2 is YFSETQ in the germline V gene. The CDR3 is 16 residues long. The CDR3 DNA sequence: TGCGCCAGCAGCTTTACCGCGCTAACAGGGCAGGATACGCAGTATTTT. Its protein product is CASSFTALTGQDTQYF.

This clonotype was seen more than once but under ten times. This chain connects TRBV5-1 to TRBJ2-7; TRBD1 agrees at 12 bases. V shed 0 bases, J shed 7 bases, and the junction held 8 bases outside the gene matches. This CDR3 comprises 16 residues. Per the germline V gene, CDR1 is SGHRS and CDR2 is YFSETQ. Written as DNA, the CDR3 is TGCGCCAGCAGCTTGGAGGGACAGGGGGCGTTTATTGAGCAGTACTTC. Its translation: CASSLEGQGAFIEQYF.

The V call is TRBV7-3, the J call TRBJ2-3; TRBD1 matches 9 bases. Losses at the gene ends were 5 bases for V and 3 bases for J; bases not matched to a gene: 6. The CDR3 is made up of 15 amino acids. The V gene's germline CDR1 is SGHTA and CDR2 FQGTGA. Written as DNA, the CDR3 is TGTGCCAGCAGCCTACACAGGGGGCTAACAGATACGCAGTATTTT. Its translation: CASSLHRGLTDTQYF.

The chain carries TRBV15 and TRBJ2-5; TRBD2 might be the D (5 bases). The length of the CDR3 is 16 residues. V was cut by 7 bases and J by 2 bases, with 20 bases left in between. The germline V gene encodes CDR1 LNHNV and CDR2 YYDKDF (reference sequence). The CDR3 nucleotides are TGTGCCACCACGAGAACAGTCGGGATTACTCAAGAGACCCAGTACTTC. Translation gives CATTRTVGITQETQYF.

CDR3 residues: CASSPPGTGDTGELFF. In DNA form, the CDR3 reads TGCGCCAGCAGCCCTCCGGGGACAGGGGACACCGGGGAGCTGTTTTTT. V gene TRBV5-1 combines with J gene TRBJ2-2; TRBD1 aligns across 10 bases. Germline trimming cut 4 bases from V and 3 bases from J; bases unmatched to any gene: 6. CDR3 size: 16 residues. Looked up from germline, CDR1 is SGHRS and CDR2 is YFSETQ.

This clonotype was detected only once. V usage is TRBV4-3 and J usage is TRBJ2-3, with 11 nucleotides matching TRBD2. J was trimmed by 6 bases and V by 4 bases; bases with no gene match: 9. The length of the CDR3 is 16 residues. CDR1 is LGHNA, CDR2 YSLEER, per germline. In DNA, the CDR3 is TGCGCCAGCAGCCCGATTAGCGGGGGGGCCGCGGATACGCAGTATTTT. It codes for CASSPISGGAADTQYF.

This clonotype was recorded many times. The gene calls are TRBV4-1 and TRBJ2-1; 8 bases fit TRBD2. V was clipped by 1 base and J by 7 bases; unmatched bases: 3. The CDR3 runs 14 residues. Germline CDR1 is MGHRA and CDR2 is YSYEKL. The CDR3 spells CASSQALAGNEQFF. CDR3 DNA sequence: TGCGCCAGCAGCCAAGCCCTAGCGGGTAATGAGCAGTTCTTC.

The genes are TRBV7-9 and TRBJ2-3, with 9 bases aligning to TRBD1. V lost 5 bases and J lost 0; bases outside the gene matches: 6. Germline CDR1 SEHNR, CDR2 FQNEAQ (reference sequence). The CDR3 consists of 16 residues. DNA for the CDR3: TGTGCCAGCAGCAGGGACAGGGCCCTTAGCACAGATACGCAGTATTTT. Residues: CASSRDRALSTDTQYF.

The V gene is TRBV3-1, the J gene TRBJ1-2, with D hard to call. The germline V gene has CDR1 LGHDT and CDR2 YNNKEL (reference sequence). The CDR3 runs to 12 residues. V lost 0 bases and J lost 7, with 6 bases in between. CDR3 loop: CASSQEGSGYTF. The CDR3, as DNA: TGTGCCAGCAGCCAAGAGGGAAGTGGCTACACCTTC.

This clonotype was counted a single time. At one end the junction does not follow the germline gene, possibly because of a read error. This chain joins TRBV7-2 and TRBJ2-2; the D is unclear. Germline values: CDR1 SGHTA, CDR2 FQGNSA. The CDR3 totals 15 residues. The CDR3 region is CACSLSHANTGELFF. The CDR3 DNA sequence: TGTGCCTGCAGCTTATCGCACGCGAACACCGGGGAGCTGTTTTTT.

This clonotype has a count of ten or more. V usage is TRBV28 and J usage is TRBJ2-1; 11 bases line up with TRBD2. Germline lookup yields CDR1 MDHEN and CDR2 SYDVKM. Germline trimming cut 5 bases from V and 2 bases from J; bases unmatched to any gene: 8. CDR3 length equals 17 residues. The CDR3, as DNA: TGTGCCAGCAGTCCAATTGAACTAGCGGGGGCCTACAATGAGCAGTTCTTC. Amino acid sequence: CASSPIELAGAYNEQFF.

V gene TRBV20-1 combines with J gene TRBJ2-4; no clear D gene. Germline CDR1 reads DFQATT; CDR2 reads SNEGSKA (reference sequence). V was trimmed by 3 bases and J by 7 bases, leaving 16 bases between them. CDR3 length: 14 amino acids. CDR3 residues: CSASLLLINNIQYF. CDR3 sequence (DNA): TGCAGTGCTAGCCTGCTGTTAATTAATAACATTCAGTACTTC.

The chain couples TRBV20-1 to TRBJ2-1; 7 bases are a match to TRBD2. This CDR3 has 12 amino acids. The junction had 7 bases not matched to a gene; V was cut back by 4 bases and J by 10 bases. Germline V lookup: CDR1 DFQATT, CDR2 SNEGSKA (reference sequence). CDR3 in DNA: TGCAGTGCTAACCGCCCGGGGGGAGAGCAGTTCTTC. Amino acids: CSANRPGGEQFF.

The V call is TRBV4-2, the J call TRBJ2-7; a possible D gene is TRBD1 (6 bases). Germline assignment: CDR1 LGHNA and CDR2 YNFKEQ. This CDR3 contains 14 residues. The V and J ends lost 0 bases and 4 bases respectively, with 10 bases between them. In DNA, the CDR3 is TGTGCCAGCAGCCAAGAATGGACAGCGTACGAGCAGTACTTC. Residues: CASSQEWTAYEQYF.

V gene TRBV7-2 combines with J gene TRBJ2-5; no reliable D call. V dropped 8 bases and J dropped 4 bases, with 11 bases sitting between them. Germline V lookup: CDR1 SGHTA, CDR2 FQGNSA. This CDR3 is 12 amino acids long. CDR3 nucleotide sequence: TGTGCCAGCGGCGGCTACGCAGAGACCCAGTACTTC. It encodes CASGGYAETQYF.

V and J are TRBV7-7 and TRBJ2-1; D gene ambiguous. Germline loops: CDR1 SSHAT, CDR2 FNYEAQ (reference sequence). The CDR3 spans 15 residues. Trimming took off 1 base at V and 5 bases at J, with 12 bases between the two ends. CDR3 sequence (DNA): TGTGCCAGCAGCTTAGGACCCCCGGGCCACAATGAGCAGTTCTTC. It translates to CASSLGPPGHNEQFF.

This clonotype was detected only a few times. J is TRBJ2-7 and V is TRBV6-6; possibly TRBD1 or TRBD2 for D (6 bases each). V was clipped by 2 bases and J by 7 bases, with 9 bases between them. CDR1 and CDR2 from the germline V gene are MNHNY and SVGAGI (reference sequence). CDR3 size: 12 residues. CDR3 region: CASSYGGREQYF. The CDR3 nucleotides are TGTGCCAGCAGTTACGGGGGGCGGGAGCAGTACTTC.

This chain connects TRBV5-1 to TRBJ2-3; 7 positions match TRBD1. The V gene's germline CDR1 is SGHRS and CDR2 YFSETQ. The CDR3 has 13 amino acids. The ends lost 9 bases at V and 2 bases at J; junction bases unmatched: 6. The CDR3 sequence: CATGDRPTDTQYF. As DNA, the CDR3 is TGCGCCACCGGGGACAGACCCACAGATACGCAGTATTTT.

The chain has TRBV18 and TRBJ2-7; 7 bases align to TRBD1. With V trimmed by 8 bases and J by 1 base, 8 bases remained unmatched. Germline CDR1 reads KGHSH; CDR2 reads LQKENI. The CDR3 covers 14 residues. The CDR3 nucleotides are TGTGCCAGCGCGCCGGGACAGTCTTCCTACGAGCAGTACTTC. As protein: CASAPGQSSYEQYF.

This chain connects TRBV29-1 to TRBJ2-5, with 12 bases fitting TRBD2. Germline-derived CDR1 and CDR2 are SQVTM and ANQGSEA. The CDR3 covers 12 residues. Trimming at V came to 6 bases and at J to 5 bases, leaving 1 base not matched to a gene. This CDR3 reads CSVGTSGETQYF. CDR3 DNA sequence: TGCAGCGTAGGGACTAGCGGGGAGACCCAGTACTTC.